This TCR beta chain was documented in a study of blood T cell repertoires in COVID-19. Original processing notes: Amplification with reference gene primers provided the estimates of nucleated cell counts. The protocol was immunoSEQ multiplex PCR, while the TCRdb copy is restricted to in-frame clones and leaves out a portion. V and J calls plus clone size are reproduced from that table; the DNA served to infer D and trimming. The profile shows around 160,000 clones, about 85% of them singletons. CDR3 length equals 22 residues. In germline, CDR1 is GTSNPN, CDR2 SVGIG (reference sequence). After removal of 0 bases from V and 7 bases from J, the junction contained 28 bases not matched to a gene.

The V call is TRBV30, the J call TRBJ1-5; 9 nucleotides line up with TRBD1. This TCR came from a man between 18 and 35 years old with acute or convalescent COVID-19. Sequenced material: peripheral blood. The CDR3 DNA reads TGTGCCTGGAGTGTAAGAGGTTTAGGGACAGGGACATTTAAAGCATTTTACCAGCCCCAGCATTTT. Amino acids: CAWSVRGLGTGTFKAFYQPQHF. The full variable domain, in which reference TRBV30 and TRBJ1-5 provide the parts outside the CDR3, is SQTIHQWPATLVQPVGSPLSLECTVEGTSNPNLYWYRQAAGRGLQLLFYSVGIGQISSEVPQNLSASRPQDRQFILSSKKLLLSDSGFYLCAWSVRGLGTGTFKAFYQPQHFGDGTRLSIL.